Below, 20 T cell receptor beta chains from the same sample are listed, as sequenced in a study of coeliac disease. Clones were sequenced by immunoSEQ multiplex PCR, and TCRdb holds only the in-frame ones, with some missing. The sample has several thousand clones; around three fifths are singletons. The sequenced sample consisted of intraepithelial lymphocytes from the gut. These receptor sequences come from a woman aged 60-75 years with celiac disease.

The rearrangement joins TRBV2 to TRBJ2-1, with a possible D match to TRBD2 (5 bases). Trimming cost V 3 bases and J 7 bases, with 10 bases left between them. CDR3 length: 13 residues. The germline V gene has CDR1 SNHLY and CDR2 FYNNEI. For the CDR3, the DNA is TGTGCCAGCAGTGACTCAGCGGCGAATGAGCAGTTCTTC. This gives the protein CASSDSAANEQFF.

The chain couples TRBV30 to TRBJ1-2; 12 bases are shared with TRBD1. This CDR3 contains 15 residues. Germline CDR1 is GTSNPN and CDR2 is SVGIG (reference sequence). V shed 5 bases, J shed 1 base, and the junction held 5 bases outside the gene matches. DNA for the CDR3: TGTGCCTGGCTCGGGACAGGGGGCATTAACTATGGCTACACCTTC. Translated: CAWLGTGGINYGYTF.

By sample fraction, this clone is medium-sized. The chain has TRBV28 and TRBJ1-5; 7 nucleotides agree with TRBD1. The CDR3 runs to 17 residues. Germline CDR1 is MDHEN and CDR2 is SYDVKM. Unmatched junction bases numbered 14, after V lost 6 bases and J lost 3 bases. The CDR3 bases are TGTGCCAGCAGCCTGGAGGCAGGGGGAAATTCCAATCAGCCCCAGCATTTT. The encoded protein is CASSLEAGGNSNQPQHF.

V gene TRBV4-3 combines with J gene TRBJ2-3, with 11 bases fitting TRBD2. The CDR3 runs to 18 residues. With 0 bases clipped from V and 6 bases from J, the junction kept 11 bases outside the gene matches. Germline CDR1 LGHNA, CDR2 YSLEER. CDR3 bases: TGCGCCAGCAGCCAAGAGCCGACTAGCGGGGCGCCTGGGGATACGCAGTATTTT. This codes for CASSQEPTSGAPGDTQYF.

The chain carries TRBV7-2 and TRBJ2-1, with D possibly being TRBD1 (6 bases). Germline loops: CDR1 SGHTA, CDR2 FQGNSA. The CDR3 has 15 residues. With 5 bases removed from V and 4 bases from J, the gap between germline ends came to 15 bases. CDR3 DNA sequence: TGTGCCAGCAGCCTCTCAGGGGCCGTGTACAATGAGCAGTTCTTC. Its translation is CASSLSGAVYNEQFF. The entire variable domain, with the rest obtained from reference TRBV7-2 and TRBJ2-1, is as follows: GAGVSQSPSNKVTEKGKDVELRCDPISGHTALYWYRQSLGQGLEFLIYFQGNSAPDKSGLPSDRFSAERTGGSVSTLTIQRTQQEDSAVYLCASSLSGAVYNEQFFGPGTRLTVL.

V usage is TRBV29-1 and J usage is TRBJ1-2; 9 bases are shared with TRBD1. V lost 3 bases to trimming and J lost 4 bases; unmatched junction nucleotides: 9. Germline V CDR1 and CDR2: SQVTM, ANQGSEA. The CDR3 runs to 15 residues. The CDR3, as DNA: TGCAGCGTTGACCCCGGGACAGGGAAGCCCTATGGCTACACCTTC. It codes for CSVDPGTGKPYGYTF.

This sequence joins TRBV29-1 and TRBJ2-1, with D perhaps TRBD2 (5 bases). V lost 4 bases and J 14 bases, leaving 12 bases between the germline ends. This CDR3 spans 10 amino acids. The germline gives CDR1 SQVTM, CDR2 ANQGSEA. The CDR3 sequence: CSVGEIREFF. In DNA, the CDR3 is TGCAGCGTTGGGGAGATACGGGAGTTCTTC.

This clone was detected only once. The CDR3 nucleotides read TGTGCCAGCAGTTATACTAGCGGTGAGCAGTTCTTC. Residues: CASSYTSGEQFF. This rearrangement joins TRBV6-5 to TRBJ2-1; 8 nucleotides match TRBD2. The ends lost 3 bases at V and 9 bases at J; junction bases unmatched: 1. Germline V gives CDR1 MNHEY, CDR2 SVGAGI. The CDR3 extends over 12 amino acids.

The rearrangement joins TRBV21-1 to TRBJ1-3. TRBV21-1 is termed a pseudogene. The CDR3 has 16 amino acids. The CDR3 region is CASSPARPPEGNTIYF. The CDR3 DNA reads as TGTGCCAGCAGCCCAGCGAGACCCCCAGAGGGAAACACCATATATTTT.

This sequence joins TRBV5-6 and TRBJ1-2; no firm D call. This CDR3 region has 12 residues. CDR1 and CDR2 from the germline V gene are SGHDT and YYEEEE. V lost 4 bases to trimming and J lost 2 bases, with 6 bases between them. For the CDR3, the DNA is TGTGCCAGCAGCCTCCCCAACTATGGCTACACCTTC. Residues: CASSLPNYGYTF.

This clone has more than one count but fewer than ten. This chain links TRBV28 with TRBJ1-1; D call uncertain. This CDR3 spans 13 amino acids. Trimming cost V 1 base and J 8 bases, with 11 bases left between them. Germline values: CDR1 MDHEN, CDR2 SYDVKM. This CDR3 reads CASSLYGRFEAFF. CDR3 DNA sequence: TGTGCCAGCAGTTTATATGGCAGGTTCGAAGCTTTCTTT.

The V and J genes are TRBV5-1 and TRBJ1-2; the match to TRBD1 covers 10 bases. The germline V gene encodes CDR1 SGHRS and CDR2 YFSETQ. The J segment lost 8 bases and the V segment lost 5 bases, leaving 9 bases of the junction unmatched. The CDR3 length is 14 residues. Here the CDR3 DNA reads TGCGCCAGCAGGCCGAAGGGGACAGGGGTGGGCTACACCTTC. Its protein product is CASRPKGTGVGYTF.

This chain connects TRBV13 to TRBJ1-1; D is unclear. The CDR3 sequence is 13 residues long. Germline lookup yields CDR1 PRHDT and CDR2 FYEKMQ (reference sequence). V was trimmed by 5 bases and J by 1 base, leaving 8 bases between them. As DNA, the CDR3 is TGTGCCAGCAGCACGAGTTCGAACACTGAAGCTTTCTTT. Amino acid sequence: CASSTSSNTEAFF.

This sequence joins TRBV27 and TRBJ1-1; D is uncertain. This CDR3 contains 14 residues. V lost 5 bases to trimming and J lost 0 bases, with 10 bases between them. Germline V gene sequence: CDR1 MNHEY, CDR2 SMNVEV (reference sequence). CDR3 DNA: TGTGCCAGCAGTCACGGACTGATGAACACTGAAGCTTTCTTT. Encoded protein: CASSHGLMNTEAFF.

The CDR3 is CASRPTGTSVYEQYF. CDR3 nucleotides: TGTGCCAGCAGGCCCACCGGGACTAGCGTCTACGAGCAGTACTTC. The rearrangement links TRBV6-1 to TRBJ2-7; 10 positions match TRBD2. Germline V lookup: CDR1 MNHNS, CDR2 SASEGT. The CDR3 length is 15 residues. V trimming: 6 bases; J trimming: 3 bases; junction bases outside the gene matches: 8.

J is TRBJ2-3 and V is TRBV5-1, with 7 bases fitting TRBD1. The CDR3 length is 14 residues. V was pared by 4 bases and J by 3 bases, with 5 bases of the junction left unmatched. CDR1 and CDR2 (germline): SGHRS, YFSETQ. The CDR3 reads CASSPNRGTDTQYF. The CDR3 DNA is TGCGCCAGCAGCCCTAACAGGGGAACAGATACGCAGTATTTT.

The chain combines TRBV5-1 with TRBJ2-5; 9 bases fit TRBD1. CDR3 length: 15 amino acids. V was clipped by 4 bases and J by 5 bases; unmatched bases: 9. Germline V gene lookup returns CDR1 SGHRS and CDR2 YFSETQ. The CDR3 is CASSVGTGSSETQYF. The CDR3 nucleotides read TGCGCCAGCAGCGTAGGGACAGGGTCTAGTGAGACCCAGTACTTC. Supplemented by reference TRBV5-1 and TRBJ2-5, the full variable domain reads KAGVTQTPRYLIKTRGQQVTLSCSPISGHRSVSWYQQTPGQGLQFLFEYFSETQRNKGNFPGRFSGRQFSNSRSEMNVSTLELGDSALYLCASSVGTGSSETQYFGPGTRLLVL.

This clone occurred a few times. The gene calls are TRBV27 and TRBJ1-2, with D unresolved. This CDR3 region has 13 residues. Trimming took 3 bases from V and 10 from J, leaving 15 bases between them. The germline V gene has CDR1 MNHEY and CDR2 SMNVEV (reference sequence). This chain's CDR3 is CASSLVTRGTYTF. For the CDR3, the DNA is TGTGCCAGCAGTTTGGTGACCCGAGGCACCTACACCTTC.

V and J are TRBV6-5 and TRBJ2-7; TRBD1 matches 11 bases. The CDR3 is 15 amino acids. Germline V lookup: CDR1 MNHEY, CDR2 SVGAGI. Trimming removed 2 bases from V and 3 bases from J; junction bases left unmatched: 3. The CDR3 region has the DNA TGTGCCAGCAGTTACGGACAGGGGGCTTTCTACGAGCAGTACTTC. This codes for CASSYGQGAFYEQYF.

This chain uses TRBV6-5 with TRBJ2-1; a possible D gene is TRBD1 (6 bases). Germline V gene lookup returns CDR1 MNHEY and CDR2 SVGAGI. This CDR3 spans 13 amino acids. V lost 2 bases and J 9 bases, leaving 11 bases between the germline ends. The CDR3, as DNA: TGTGCCAGCAGTTACGGGGGCGGGCTTGAGCAGTTCTTC. This translates into CASSYGGGLEQFF.